A single sample gave rise to the 7 T cell receptor beta chains below, sequenced in a study of shared clonotypes between healthy human individuals. It was CD45RO-negative cells, positively selected for CCR7, that made up naive CD8 cells, with terminally differentiated effector memory CD45RA+ cells excluded. TCRdb's table, derived via immunoSEQ multiplex PCR, lists solely in-frame clones and lacks some. The sample contains about 590,000 clones, roughly 95% of which appear only once. The specimen was naive CD8+ T cells sorted from blood. These receptors came from a woman aged 30 to 39 in good health.

The CDR3 DNA follows: TGTGCCTGGACCGCCCAAGCTAGCGGATGGGGTGAGGATGAGCAGTTCTTC. Residues: CAWTAQASGWGEDEQFF. The chain uses TRBV30 and TRBJ2-1; 7 bases agree with TRBD2. This CDR3 contains 17 residues. V shed 4 bases, J shed 8 bases, and the junction held 20 bases outside the gene matches. Germline V CDR1 and CDR2: GTSNPN, SVGIG (reference sequence). Full variable domain (missing parts from reference TRBV30 and TRBJ2-1): SQTIHQWPATLVQPVGSPLSLECTVEGTSNPNLYWYRQAAGRGLQLLFYSVGIGQISSEVPQNLSASRPQDRQFILSSKKLLLSDSGFYLCAWTAQASGWGEDEQFFGPGTRLTVL.

This clone was picked up a small number of times. The CDR3 nucleotides are TGTGCCAGCAGGCCACAGGGAGACGGAAACATTCAGTACTTC. This sequence encodes CASRPQGDGNIQYF. The genes are TRBV28 and TRBJ2-4; tentative D call: TRBD1 (6 bases). The CDR3 is 14 residues long. CDR1 is MDHEN and CDR2 is SYDVKM in the germline V gene. V lost 6 bases to trimming and J lost 6 bases, with 15 bases between them.

The chain links TRBV28 to TRBJ2-1; D not resolved. The CDR3 is made up of 11 amino acids. The V gene's germline CDR1 is MDHEN and CDR2 SYDVKM. The V end lost 6 bases, the J end lost 12 bases, and 12 bases lay between the germline ends. The CDR3 loop is CASSYSLGQFF. In DNA, the CDR3 is TGTGCCAGCAGCTATAGTCTAGGGCAGTTCTTC.

This chain joins TRBV10-1 and TRBJ2-3; 8 positions agree with TRBD1. This CDR3 contains 15 residues. The ends lost 4 bases at V and 4 bases at J; junction bases unmatched: 7. CDR1 WNHNN and CDR2 SYGVQD come from the germline V gene (reference sequence). CDR3 amino acids: CASSGTGQIPDTQYF. CDR3 coding DNA: TGCGCCAGCAGTGGGACAGGGCAAATCCCAGATACGCAGTATTTT.

This chain connects TRBV10-2 to TRBJ2-7; D is undetermined. The CDR3 totals 14 residues. V shed 2 bases and J shed 6 bases, with 14 bases lying between them. CDR1 and CDR2 (germline): WSHSY, SAAADI. The CDR3 here is CASSEMTQPREQYF. The CDR3 DNA sequence: TGCGCCAGCAGTGAGATGACCCAACCCCGCGAGCAGTACTTC.

The chain is built from TRBV10-2 and TRBJ2-7, with unresolved D. Germline CDR1 and CDR2: WSHSY and SAAADI. Deletions cut 0 bases from V and 4 bases from J, with 10 bases between. CDR3 length equals 14 residues. The CDR3 nucleotides read TGCGCCAGCAGTGAGTCGCACTCCCCATACGAGCAGTACTTC. Its translation is CASSESHSPYEQYF.

The V call is TRBV23-1, the J call TRBJ1-5, with D maybe TRBD1 (6 bases). TRBV23-1 qualifies as an ORF whose function is uncertain. V was trimmed by 4 bases and J by 2 bases, leaving 18 bases between them. The CDR3 runs to 17 residues. The CDR3 coding sequence is TGCGCCAGCAGTCGGGGGCCCGCACGGTATGGCAATCAGCCCCAGCATTTT. It is translated as CASSRGPARYGNQPQHF.